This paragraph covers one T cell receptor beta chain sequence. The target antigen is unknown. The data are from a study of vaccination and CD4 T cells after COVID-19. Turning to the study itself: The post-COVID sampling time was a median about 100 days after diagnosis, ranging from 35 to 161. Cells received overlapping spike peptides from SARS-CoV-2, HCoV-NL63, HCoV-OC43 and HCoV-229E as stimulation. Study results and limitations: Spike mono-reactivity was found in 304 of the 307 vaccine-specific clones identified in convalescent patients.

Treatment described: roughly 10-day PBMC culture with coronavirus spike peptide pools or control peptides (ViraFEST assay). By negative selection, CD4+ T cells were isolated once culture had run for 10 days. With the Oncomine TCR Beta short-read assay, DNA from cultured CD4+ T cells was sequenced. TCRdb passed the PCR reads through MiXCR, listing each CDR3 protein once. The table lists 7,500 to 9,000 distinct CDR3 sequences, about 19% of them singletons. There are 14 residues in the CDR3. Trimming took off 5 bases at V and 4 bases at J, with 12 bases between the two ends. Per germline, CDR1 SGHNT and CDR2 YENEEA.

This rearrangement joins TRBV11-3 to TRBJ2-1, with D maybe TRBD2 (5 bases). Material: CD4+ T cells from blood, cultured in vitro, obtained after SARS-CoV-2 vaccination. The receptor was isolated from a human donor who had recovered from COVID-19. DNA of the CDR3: TGTGCCAGCAGCCCCCGGCGAGGGTACAATGAGCAGTTCTTC. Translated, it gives CASSPRRGYNEQFF. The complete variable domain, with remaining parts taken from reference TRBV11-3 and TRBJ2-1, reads EAGVVQSPRYKIIEKKQPVAFWCNPISGHNTLYWYLQNLGQGPELLIRYENEEAVDDSQLPKDRFSAERLKGVDSTLKIQPAELGDSAVYLCASSPRRGYNEQFFGPGTRLTVL.